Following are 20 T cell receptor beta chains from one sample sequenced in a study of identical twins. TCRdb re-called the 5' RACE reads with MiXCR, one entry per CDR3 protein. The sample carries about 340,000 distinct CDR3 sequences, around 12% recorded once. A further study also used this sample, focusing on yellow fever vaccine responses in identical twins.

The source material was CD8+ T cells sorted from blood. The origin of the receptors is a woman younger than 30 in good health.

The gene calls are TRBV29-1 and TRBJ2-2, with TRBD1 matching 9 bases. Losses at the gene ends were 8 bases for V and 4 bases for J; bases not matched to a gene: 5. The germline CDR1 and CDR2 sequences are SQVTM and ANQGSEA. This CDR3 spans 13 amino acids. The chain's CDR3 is CSTGQGGTGELFF. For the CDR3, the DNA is TGCAGCACGGGACAGGGAGGCACCGGGGAGCTGTTTTTT.

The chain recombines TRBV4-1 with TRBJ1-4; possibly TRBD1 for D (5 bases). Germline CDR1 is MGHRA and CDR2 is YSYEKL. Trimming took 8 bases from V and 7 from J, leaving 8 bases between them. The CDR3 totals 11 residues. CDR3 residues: CASLGGEKLFF. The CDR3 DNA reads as TGCGCCAGCCTGGGGGGTGAAAAACTGTTTTTT.

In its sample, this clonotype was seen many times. The CDR3 protein is CASSSDSHSYEQYF. CDR3 coding DNA: TGTGCCAGCAGTTCTGACAGTCACTCCTACGAGCAGTACTTC. The rearrangement uses TRBV13 and TRBJ2-7; D perhaps matches TRBD1 (5 bases). The CDR3 spans 14 residues. Trimming stripped 6 bases from V and 0 bases from J, with 12 bases between. Germline V CDR1 and CDR2: PRHDT, FYEKMQ (reference sequence).

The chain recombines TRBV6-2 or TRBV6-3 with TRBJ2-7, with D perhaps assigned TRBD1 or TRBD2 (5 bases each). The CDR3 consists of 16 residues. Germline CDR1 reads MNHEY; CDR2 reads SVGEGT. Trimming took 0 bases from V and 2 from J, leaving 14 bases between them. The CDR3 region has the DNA TGTGCCAGCAGTTACTCCCCGAGGGGATTCACCTACGAGCAGTACGTC. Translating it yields CASSYSPRGFTYEQYV.

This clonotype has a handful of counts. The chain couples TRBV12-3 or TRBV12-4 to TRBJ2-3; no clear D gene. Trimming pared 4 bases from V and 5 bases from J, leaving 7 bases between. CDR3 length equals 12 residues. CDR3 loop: CASSSVQDTQYF. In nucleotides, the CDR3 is TGTGCCAGCAGTTCCGTACAAGATACGCAGTATTTT.

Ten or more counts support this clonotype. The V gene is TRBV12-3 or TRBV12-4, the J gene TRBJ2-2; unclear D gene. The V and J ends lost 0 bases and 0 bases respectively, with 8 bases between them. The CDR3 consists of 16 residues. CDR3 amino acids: CASSLARPANTGELFF. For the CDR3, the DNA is TGTGCCAGCAGTTTAGCTCGACCCGCGAACACCGGGGAGCTGTTTTTT.

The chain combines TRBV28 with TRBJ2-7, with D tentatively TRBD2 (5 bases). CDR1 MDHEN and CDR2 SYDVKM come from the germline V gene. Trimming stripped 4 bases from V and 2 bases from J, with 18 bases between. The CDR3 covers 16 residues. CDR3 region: CASSYTPGISAYEQYV. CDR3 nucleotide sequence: TGTGCCAGCAGTTATACCCCGGGGATTTCGGCCTACGAGCAGTACGTC.

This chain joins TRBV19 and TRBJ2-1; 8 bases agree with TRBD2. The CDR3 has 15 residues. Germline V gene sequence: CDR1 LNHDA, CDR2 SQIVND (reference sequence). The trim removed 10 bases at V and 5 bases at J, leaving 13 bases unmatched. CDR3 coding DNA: TGTGCCACCAAACCTGGGGCTAGCGGGCACAATGAGCAGTTCTTC. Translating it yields CATKPGASGHNEQFF.

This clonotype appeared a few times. CDR3 sequence reads: CATSDVAGGEEQYF. In nucleotides, the CDR3 is TGTGCCACCAGTGATGTTGCGGGAGGGGAAGAGCAGTACTTC. The chain employs TRBV24-1 and TRBJ2-7, with 9 positions matching TRBD2. The CDR3 extends over 14 amino acids. CDR1 is KGHDR and CDR2 is SFDVKD in the germline V gene. V dropped 3 bases and J dropped 7; count of bases not matched to a gene: 6.

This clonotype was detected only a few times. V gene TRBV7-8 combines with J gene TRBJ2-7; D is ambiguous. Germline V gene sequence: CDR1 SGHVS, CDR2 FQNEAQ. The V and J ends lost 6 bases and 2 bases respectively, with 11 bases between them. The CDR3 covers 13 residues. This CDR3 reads CASRDSSTYEQYV. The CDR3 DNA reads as TGTGCCAGCAGGGATAGCAGTACCTACGAGCAGTACGTC.

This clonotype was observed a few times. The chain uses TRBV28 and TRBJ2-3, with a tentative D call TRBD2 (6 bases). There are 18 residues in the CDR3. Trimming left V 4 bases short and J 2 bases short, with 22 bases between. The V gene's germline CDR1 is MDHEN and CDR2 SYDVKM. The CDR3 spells CASSYPLTRPNLTDTQYF. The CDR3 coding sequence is TGTGCCAGCAGTTACCCCCTGACTAGGCCAAACCTCACAGATACGCAGTATTTT. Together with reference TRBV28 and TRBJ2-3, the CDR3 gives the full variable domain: DVKVTQSSRYLVKRTGEKVFLECVQDMDHENMFWYRQDPGLGLRLIYFSYDVKMKEKGDIPEGYSVSREKKERFSLILESASTNQTSMYLCASSYPLTRPNLTDTQYFGPGTRLTVL.

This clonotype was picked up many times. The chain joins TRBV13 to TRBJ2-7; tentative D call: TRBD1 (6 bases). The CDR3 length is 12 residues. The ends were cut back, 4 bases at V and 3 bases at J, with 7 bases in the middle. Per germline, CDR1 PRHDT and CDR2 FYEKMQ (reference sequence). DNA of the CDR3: TGTGCCAGCAGCTCGACAGGCTACGAGCAGTACTTC. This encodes CASSSTGYEQYF. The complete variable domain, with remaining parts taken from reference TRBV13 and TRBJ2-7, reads AAGVIQSPRHLIKEKRETATLKCYPIPRHDTVYWYQQGPGQDPQFLISFYEKMQSDKGSIPDRFSAQQFSDYHSELNMSSLELGDSALYFCASSSTGYEQYFGPGTRLTVT.

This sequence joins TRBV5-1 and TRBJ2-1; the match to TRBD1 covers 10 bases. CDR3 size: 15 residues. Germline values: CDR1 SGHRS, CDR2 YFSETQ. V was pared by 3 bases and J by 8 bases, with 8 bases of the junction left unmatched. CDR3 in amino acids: CASSSWTGGWYEQFF. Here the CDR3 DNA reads TGCGCCAGCAGCTCCTGGACAGGGGGATGGTATGAGCAGTTCTTC.

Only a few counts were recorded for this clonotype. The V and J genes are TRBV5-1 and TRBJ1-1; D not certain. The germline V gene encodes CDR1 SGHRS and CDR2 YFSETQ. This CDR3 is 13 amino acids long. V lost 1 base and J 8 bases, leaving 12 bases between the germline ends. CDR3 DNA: TGCGCCAGCAGCTTGTTGTCGCACTCGGAAGCTTTCTTT. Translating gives CASSLLSHSEAFF.

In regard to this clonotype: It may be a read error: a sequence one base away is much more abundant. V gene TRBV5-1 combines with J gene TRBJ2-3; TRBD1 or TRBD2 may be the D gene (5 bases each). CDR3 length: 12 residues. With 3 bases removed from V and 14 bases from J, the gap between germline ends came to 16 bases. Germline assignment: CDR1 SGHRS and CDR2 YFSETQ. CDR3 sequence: CASSSLHRGWYF. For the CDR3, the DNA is TGCGCCAGCAGCTCACTCCATCGGGGCTGGTATTTT.

The CDR3 is CATSPTGNEQYV. The CDR3 region has the DNA TGTGCCACCAGCCCAACAGGGAACGAGCAGTACGTC. The rearrangement links TRBV15 to TRBJ2-7; tentative D call: TRBD1 (6 bases). V gave up 5 bases and J gave up 5 bases, with 10 bases separating them. Germline assignment: CDR1 LNHNV and CDR2 YYDKDF (reference sequence). This CDR3 comprises 12 residues.

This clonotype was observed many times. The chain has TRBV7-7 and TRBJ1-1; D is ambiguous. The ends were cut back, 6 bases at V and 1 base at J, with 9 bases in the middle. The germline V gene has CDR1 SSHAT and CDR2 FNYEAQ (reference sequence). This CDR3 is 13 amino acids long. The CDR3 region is CASSLNRNTEAFF. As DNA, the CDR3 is TGTGCCAGCAGTTTAAACAGGAACACTGAAGCTTTCTTT. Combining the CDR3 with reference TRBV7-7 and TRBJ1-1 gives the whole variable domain GAGVSQSPRYKVTKRGQDVTLRCDPISSHATLYWYQQALGQGPEFLTYFNYEAQPDKSGLPSDRFSAERPEGSISTLTIQRTEQRDSAMYRCASSLNRNTEAFFGQGTRLTVV.

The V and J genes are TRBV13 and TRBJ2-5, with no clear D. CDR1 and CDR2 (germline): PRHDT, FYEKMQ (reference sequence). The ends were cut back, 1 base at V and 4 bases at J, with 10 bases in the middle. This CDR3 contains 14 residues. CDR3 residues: CASSLESSPETQYF. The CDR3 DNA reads TGTGCCAGCAGCTTAGAGTCCAGCCCAGAGACCCAGTACTTC.

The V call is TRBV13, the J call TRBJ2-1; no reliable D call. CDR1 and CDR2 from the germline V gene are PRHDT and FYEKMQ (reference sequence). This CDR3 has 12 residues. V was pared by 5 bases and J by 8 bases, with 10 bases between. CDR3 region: CASSPLEDEQFF. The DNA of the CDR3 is TGTGCCAGCAGCCCGCTCGAGGATGAGCAGTTCTTC.

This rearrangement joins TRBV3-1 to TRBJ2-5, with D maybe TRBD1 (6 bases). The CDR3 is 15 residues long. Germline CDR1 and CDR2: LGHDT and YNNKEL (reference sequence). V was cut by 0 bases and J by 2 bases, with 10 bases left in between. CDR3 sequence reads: CASSQEGAAQETQYF. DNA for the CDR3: TGTGCCAGCAGCCAAGAGGGGGCGGCTCAAGAGACCCAGTACTTC.